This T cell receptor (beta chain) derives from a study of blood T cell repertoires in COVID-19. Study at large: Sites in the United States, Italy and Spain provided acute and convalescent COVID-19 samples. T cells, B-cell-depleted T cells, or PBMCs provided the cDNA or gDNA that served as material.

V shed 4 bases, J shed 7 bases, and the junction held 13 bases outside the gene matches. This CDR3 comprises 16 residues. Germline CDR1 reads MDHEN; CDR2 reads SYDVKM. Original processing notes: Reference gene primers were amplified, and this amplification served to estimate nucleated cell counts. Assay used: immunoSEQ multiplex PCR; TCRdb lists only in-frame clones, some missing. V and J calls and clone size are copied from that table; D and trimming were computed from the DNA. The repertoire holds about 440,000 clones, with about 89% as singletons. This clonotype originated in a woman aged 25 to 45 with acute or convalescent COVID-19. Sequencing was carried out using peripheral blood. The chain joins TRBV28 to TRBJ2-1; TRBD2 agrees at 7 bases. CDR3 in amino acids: CASSSLGLTSENEQFF. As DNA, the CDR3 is TGTGCCAGCAGTTCCCTAGGGTTAACTAGCGAAAATGAGCAGTTCTTC.